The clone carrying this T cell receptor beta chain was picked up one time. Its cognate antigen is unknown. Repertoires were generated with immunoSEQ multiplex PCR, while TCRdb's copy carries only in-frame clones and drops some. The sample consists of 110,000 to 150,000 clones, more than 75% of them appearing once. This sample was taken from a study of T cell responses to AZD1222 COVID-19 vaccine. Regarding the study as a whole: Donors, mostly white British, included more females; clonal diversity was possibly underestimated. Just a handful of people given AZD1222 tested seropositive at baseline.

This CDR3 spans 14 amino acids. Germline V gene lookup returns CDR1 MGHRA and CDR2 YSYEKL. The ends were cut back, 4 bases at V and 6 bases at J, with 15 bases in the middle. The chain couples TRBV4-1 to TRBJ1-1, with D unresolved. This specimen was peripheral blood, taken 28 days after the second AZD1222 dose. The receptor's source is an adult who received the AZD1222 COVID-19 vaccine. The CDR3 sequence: CASSPKDTGSEAFF. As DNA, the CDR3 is TGCGCCAGCAGCCCTAAAGATACTGGTTCTGAAGCTTTCTTT.